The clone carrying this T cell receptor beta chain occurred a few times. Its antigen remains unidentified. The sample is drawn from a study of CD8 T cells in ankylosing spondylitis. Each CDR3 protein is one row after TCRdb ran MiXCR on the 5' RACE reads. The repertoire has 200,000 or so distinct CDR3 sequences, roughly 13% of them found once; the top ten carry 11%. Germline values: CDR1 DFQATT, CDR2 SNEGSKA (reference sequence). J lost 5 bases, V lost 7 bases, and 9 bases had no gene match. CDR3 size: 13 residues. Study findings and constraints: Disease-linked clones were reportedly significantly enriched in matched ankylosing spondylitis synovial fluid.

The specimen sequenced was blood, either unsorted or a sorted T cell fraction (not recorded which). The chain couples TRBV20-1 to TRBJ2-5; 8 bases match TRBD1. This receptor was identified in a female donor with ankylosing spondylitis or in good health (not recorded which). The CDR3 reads CSERPGGEETQYF. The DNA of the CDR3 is TGCAGTGAGAGGCCAGGGGGCGAGGAGACCCAGTACTTC.